This is a list of T cell receptor beta chains from one sample in a study of T cells in Graves' hyperthyroidism and ophthalmopathy. TCRdb analysed the multiplex PCR reads with MiXCR anew, one entry per CDR3 protein. The table includes under 700,000 distinct CDR3 sequences, approximately 15% detected once. Sample: blood. The source is a woman aged 18-29 years with Graves' hyperthyroidism. CDR3s include the opening cysteine and the closing phenylalanine or tryptophan. The order of the fields is clone size, D gene, J gene, V gene, CDR3 protein, CDR3 DNA. The D gene is left open where the match is weak. A row's size may be missing; if present it is once, few, many or a size class.

clone size: many; D gene: .; J gene: TRBJ2-1; V gene: TRBV12-3/TRBV12-4; CDR3 protein: CASILVGAVEQFF; CDR3 DNA: TGTGCCAGCATTCTCGTGGGGGCAGTTGAGCAGTTCTTC
clone size: many; D gene: .; J gene: TRBJ2-3; V gene: TRBV20-1; CDR3 protein: CSARVGVAQYF; CDR3 DNA: TGCAGTGCTAGAGTTGGGGTGGCGCAGTATTTT
clone size: few; D gene: .; J gene: TRBJ1-2; V gene: TRBV19; CDR3 protein: CASRPILDQRDYGYTF; CDR3 DNA: TGTGCCAGTAGACCAATTCTGGACCAACGAGACTATGGCTACACCTTC
clone size: few; D gene: TRBD2; J gene: TRBJ2-5; V gene: TRBV15; CDR3 protein: CATGSGGNQETQYF; CDR3 DNA: TGTGCCACCGGTAGCGGGGGAAACCAAGAGACCCAGTACTTC
clone size: .; D gene: .; J gene: TRBJ2-5; V gene: TRBV3-1; CDR3 protein: CASSPLPGTRLYQETQYF; CDR3 DNA: TGTGCCAGCAGCCCACTTCCGGGGACACGACTGTACCAAGAGACCCAGTACTTC
clone size: .; D gene: .; J gene: TRBJ1-1; V gene: TRBV28; CDR3 protein: CASSLMHTEAFF; CDR3 DNA: TGTGCCAGCAGTTTAATGCACACTGAAGCTTTCTTT
clone size: few; D gene: TRBD1; J gene: TRBJ1-2; V gene: TRBV20-1; CDR3 protein: CSARGYSGQGRRGYTF; CDR3 DNA: TGCAGTGCTAGAGGGTATTCAGGACAGGGACGACGTGGCTACACCTTC
clone size: many; D gene: TRBD2; J gene: TRBJ2-1; V gene: TRBV20-1; CDR3 protein: CSAGAGGRNEQFF; CDR3 DNA: TGCAGTGCCGGAGCGGGAGGGCGAAATGAGCAGTTCTTC
clone size: few; D gene: .; J gene: TRBJ1-6; V gene: TRBV20-1; CDR3 protein: CSARVGQNSPLHF; CDR3 DNA: TGCAGTGCTAGAGTAGGGCAAAATTCACCCCTCCACTTT
clone size: few; D gene: .; J gene: TRBJ2-7; V gene: TRBV5-1; CDR3 protein: CASSLAFHEQYF; CDR3 DNA: TGCGCCAGCAGCTTGGCCTTCCACGAGCAGTACTTC
clone size: .; D gene: .; J gene: TRBJ2-7; V gene: TRBV27; CDR3 protein: CASSSPLGGNYEQYF; CDR3 DNA: TGTGCCAGCAGTTCCCCCCTGGGGGGTAACTACGAGCAGTACTTC
clone size: .; D gene: .; J gene: TRBJ2-7; V gene: TRBV28; CDR3 protein: CASSWDTYEQYF; CDR3 DNA: TGTGCCAGCAGTTGGGACACCTACGAGCAGTACTTC
clone size: many; D gene: .; J gene: TRBJ2-5; V gene: TRBV11-3; CDR3 protein: CASSRQNQETQYF; CDR3 DNA: TGTGCCAGCAGCCGACAGAACCAAGAGACCCAGTACTTC
clone size: many; D gene: TRBD2; J gene: TRBJ2-1; V gene: TRBV29-1; CDR3 protein: CSVDSGRADEQFF; CDR3 DNA: TGCAGCGTTGATAGCGGGAGGGCCGATGAGCAGTTCTTC
clone size: many; D gene: TRBD1; J gene: TRBJ1-2; V gene: TRBV7-8; CDR3 protein: CASSFGGQGGGYTF; CDR3 DNA: TGTGCCAGCAGCTTCGGTGGACAGGGAGGTGGCTACACCTTC
clone size: many; D gene: .; J gene: TRBJ1-3; V gene: TRBV7-8; CDR3 protein: CASSARTIGIGNTIYF; CDR3 DNA: TGTGCCAGCAGCGCCAGGACCATAGGGATAGGAAACACCATATATTTT
clone size: .; D gene: .; J gene: TRBJ2-6; V gene: TRBV28; CDR3 protein: CASSAWGGQETLSGANVLTF; CDR3 DNA: TGTGCCAGCAGTGCTTGGGGAGGACAGGAAACACTCTCTGGGGCCAACGTCCTGACTTTC
clone size: few; D gene: TRBD1; J gene: TRBJ2-3; V gene: TRBV5-5; CDR3 protein: CASSLGTGGSTQYF; CDR3 DNA: TGTGCCAGCAGCTTAGGGACAGGGGGTAGTACGCAGTATTTT
clone size: few; D gene: .; J gene: TRBJ2-3; V gene: TRBV6-2/TRBV6-3; CDR3 protein: CASSLTDTDTQYF; CDR3 DNA: TGTGCCAGCAGTTTGACAGACACAGATACGCAGTATTTT
clone size: .; D gene: TRBD1; J gene: TRBJ1-2; V gene: TRBV5-1; CDR3 protein: CASSLGPQGNYGYTF; CDR3 DNA: TGCGCCAGCAGCTTGGGGCCACAGGGGAACTATGGCTACACCTTC
clone size: many; D gene: .; J gene: TRBJ2-1; V gene: TRBV30; CDR3 protein: CAWSVGWYEQFF; CDR3 DNA: TGTGCCTGGAGTGTAGGGTGGTATGAGCAGTTCTTC
clone size: many; D gene: TRBD1; J gene: TRBJ2-5; V gene: TRBV20-1; CDR3 protein: CSANRDRGTETQYF; CDR3 DNA: TGCAGTGCTAACCGGGACAGGGGGACGGAGACCCAGTACTTC
clone size: once; D gene: .; J gene: TRBJ2-3; V gene: TRBV12-3/TRBV12-4; CDR3 protein: CASSDTQQGRTDTQYF; CDR3 DNA: TGTGCCAGCAGTGACACCCAACAGGGACGCACAGATACGCAGTATTTT
clone size: few; D gene: .; J gene: TRBJ2-2; V gene: TRBV4-2; CDR3 protein: CASSQDPGALAGELFF; CDR3 DNA: TGTGCCAGCAGCCAAGATCCAGGGGCGCTCGCCGGGGAGCTGTTTTTT
clone size: .; D gene: .; J gene: TRBJ1-1; V gene: TRBV7-2; CDR3 protein: CAILRVDGTEAFF; CDR3 DNA: TGTGCCATTCTCAGGGTTGATGGCACTGAAGCTTTCTTT